This T cell receptor beta chain comes out of a study of blood T cells in healthy people across ages. Trimming shortened V by 3 bases and J by 6 bases, and 13 bases separated the two germline ends. This CDR3 spans 14 amino acids. The V gene's germline CDR1 is SGHRS and CDR2 YFSETQ. Donors each provided approximately 9.6 milliliters of peripheral blood. Together with a sample-barcoded 5' primer, a J-beta primer mix was included in a second PCR lasting about 6 to 11 cycles. Each cDNA molecule was tagged by a template-switch adaptor that had 12 random nucleotides. From the 5' RACE reads, TCRdb called clonotypes with MiXCR, one entry per CDR3 protein. There are roughly 700,000 distinct CDR3 sequences in the sample; approximately 30% occur only once, and roughly 15% lies in the top ten. This clonotype was counted many times.

Sequencing used blood. The origin of this receptor is a woman of 80 years or more in good health. The chain uses TRBV5-1 and TRBJ2-1; possible D gene TRBD1, 6 bases. This chain's CDR3 is CASSSGQRGNEQFF. The CDR3 DNA is TGCGCCAGCAGCTCAGGACAGAGGGGCAATGAGCAGTTCTTC.